This T cell receptor (beta chain) was captured by sequencing in a study of T-cell memory formation after mild COVID-19 (dated by TCRdb to 2020 to 2023). About the full investigation: TCR sequence clusters from the two donors were found to be largely donor specific. In a couple of donors, T-cell clones that expanded and contracted after mild COVID-19 were tracked by sequencing TCRalpha and TCRbeta repertoires over time. The cohort comprised two young, previously healthy adult volunteers, one female and one male. Findings and caveats that apply to the study as a whole: SARS-CoV-2 specificity of the second-wave clones peaking on day 37 was not confirmed. The detection of some responding clones in pre-infection memory suggests that pre-existing cross-reactive memory T cells joined the SARS-CoV-2 response. From day 15 to 85, contracting clones showed balanced CD4/CD8 phenotypes, whereas a second wave of clones that expanded from day 15 to 37 leaned towards CD4+. The study covered only a couple of mild cases, and larger cohorts including severe cases with pre-infection samples were considered necessary. Contracting CD4+ clones turned up mainly in the CM and EM memory subsets, whereas EMRA was where CD8+ clones were enriched.

V and J are trimmed by 4 bases and 4 bases, and the gene matches miss 5 bases of the junction. The germline V gene encodes CDR1 MNHNS and CDR2 SASEGT. Reading from cysteine to phenylalanine, the CDR3 counts 16 amino acids. Of all the DNA, just the CDR3 is kept, 48 bases in frame from base 1. PBMCs were isolated by Ficoll-Paque density gradient centrifugation. Concerning this clonotype: It has no known antigen specificity. No much larger clonotype is one base removed from it; base qualities were not supplied.

Reads for this sample came from an Illumina NovaSeq 6000. TCRalpha and TCRbeta cDNA libraries were built by 5'RACE with constant-segment primers, adding sample barcodes and unique molecular identifiers. RNA was extracted from every sample with Trizol reagent. Libraries were amplified in two PCR steps, with a second sample barcode and Illumina TruSeq adapters added in the second step. Sequencing of libraries was performed on an Illumina NovaSeq with 2 x 150 bp paired-end reads. The paper's data handling went like this. Reads were demultiplexed and collapsed into UMI-guided consensus sequences with migec v1.2.7. Using mixcr v2.1.11, UMI consensuses were aligned to TRA and TRB V and J templates and then assembled into clonotypes. A clonotype was counted as expanded or contracted only if both edgeR and NoisET called the change significant, with noise models trained on biological replicates. For edgeR calls, the cutoffs were a false discovery rate-adjusted p below 0.01 and a log2 fold-change threshold of 1. PCA with hierarchical clustering of max-normalized trajectories of the 1000 most abundant clonotypes was used as exploratory dynamics analysis. Separately sequenced CD4+ and CD8+ repertoires were used to assign a CD4 or CD8 phenotype to each responding clone. TCRdb redid the processing of the public reads, applying fastp at Q25 and MiXCR, and retained in-frame beta chains. CDR3 protein sequences are deduplicated, and each keeps its most common genes and DNA. The V and J calls reflect TCRdb's pipeline rather than the authors' work. This sample gives 400,000 to 500,000 distinct CDR3 sequences in total; around 18% of them show up just once. The top ten constitute 7.5% to 10% of the sample.

The chain links TRBV6-1 with TRBJ1-6; TRBD1 agrees with 9 junctional bases. The TCR sequence derives from an adult woman who had mild COVID-19 (a few samples of this study predate the infection). The sample titles of this study are shuffled in the database, so cell type and time point are left out; the donor was told from shared clones. Sequencing was carried out using PBMCs or a T cell subset sorted from them (not recorded which). Read as DNA, the sequence is TGTGCCAGCAGTGGAACAGGGGGCGCATATAATTCACCCCTCCACTTT. Its translation is CASSGTGGAYNSPLHF.